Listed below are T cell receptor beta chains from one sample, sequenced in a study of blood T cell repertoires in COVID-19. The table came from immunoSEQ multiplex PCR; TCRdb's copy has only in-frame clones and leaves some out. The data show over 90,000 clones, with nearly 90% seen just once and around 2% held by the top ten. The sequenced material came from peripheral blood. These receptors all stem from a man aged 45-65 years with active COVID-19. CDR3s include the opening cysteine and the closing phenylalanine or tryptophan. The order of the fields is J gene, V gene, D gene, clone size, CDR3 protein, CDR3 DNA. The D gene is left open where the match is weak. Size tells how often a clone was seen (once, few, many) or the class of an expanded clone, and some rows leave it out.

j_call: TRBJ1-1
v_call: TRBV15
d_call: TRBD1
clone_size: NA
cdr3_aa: CATSSRQGATEAFF
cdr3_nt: TGTGCCACCAGCTCAAGACAGGGGGCGACTGAAGCTTTCTTT

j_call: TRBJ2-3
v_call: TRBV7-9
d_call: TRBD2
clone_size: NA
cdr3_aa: CASSSPVRGGRADTQYF
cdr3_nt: TGTGCCAGCAGCTCACCCGTCCGGGGGGGGCGAGCAGATACGCAGTATTTT

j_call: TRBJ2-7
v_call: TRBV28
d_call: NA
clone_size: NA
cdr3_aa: CASSFWRFAYEQYF
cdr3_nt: TGTGCCAGCAGTTTTTGGAGGTTTGCCTACGAGCAGTACTTC

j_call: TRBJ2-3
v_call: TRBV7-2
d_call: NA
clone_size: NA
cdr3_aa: CASSLVGGGALDTQYF
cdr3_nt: TGTGCCAGCAGCTTAGTAGGTGGGGGGGCCTTAGATACGCAGTATTTT

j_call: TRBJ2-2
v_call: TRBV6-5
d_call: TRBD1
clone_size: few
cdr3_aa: CASRGQGSPGELFF
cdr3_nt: TGTGCCAGCAGGGGACAGGGGAGCCCCGGGGAGCTGTTTTTT

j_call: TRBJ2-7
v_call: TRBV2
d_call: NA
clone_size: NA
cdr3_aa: CASIPDTSYEQYF
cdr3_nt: TGTGCCAGCATCCCAGACACATCCTACGAGCAGTACTTC

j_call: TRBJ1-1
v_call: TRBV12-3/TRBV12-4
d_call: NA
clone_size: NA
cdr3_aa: CASSLRRDTEAFF
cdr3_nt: TGTGCCAGCAGTTTGAGGCGGGACACTGAAGCTTTCTTT

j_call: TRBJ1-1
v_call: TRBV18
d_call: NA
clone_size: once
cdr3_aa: CASSPLTPDRNTEAFF
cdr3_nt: TGTGCCAGCTCACCACTTACACCGGACAGGAACACTGAAGCTTTCTTT

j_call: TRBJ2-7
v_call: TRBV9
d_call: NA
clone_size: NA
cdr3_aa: CASSPRAGAYEQYF
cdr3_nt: TGTGCCAGCAGCCCACGGGCAGGGGCCTACGAGCAGTACTTC

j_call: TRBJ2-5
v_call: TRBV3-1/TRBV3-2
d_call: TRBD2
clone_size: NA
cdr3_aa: CASSQGTGGRETQYF
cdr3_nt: TGTGCCAGCAGCCAAGGGACGGGGGGGCGAGAGACCCAGTACTTC

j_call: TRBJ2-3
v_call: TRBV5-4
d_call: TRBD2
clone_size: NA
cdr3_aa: CASSPATSGGVTDTQYF
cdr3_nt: TGTGCCAGCAGCCCTGCGACTAGCGGGGGGGTCACAGATACGCAGTATTTT

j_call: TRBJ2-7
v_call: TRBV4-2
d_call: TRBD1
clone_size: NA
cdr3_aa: CASSQGQGSSYEQYF
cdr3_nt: TGTGCCAGCAGCCAAGGACAGGGAAGCTCCTACGAGCAGTACTTC

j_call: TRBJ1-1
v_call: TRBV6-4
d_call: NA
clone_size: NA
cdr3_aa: CASSDDSENTEAFF
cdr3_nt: TGTGCCAGCAGTGACGACAGTGAGAACACTGAAGCTTTCTTT

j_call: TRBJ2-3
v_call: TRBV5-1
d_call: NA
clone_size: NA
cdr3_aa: CASSLQGGTDTQYF
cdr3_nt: TGCGCCAGCAGTTTACAGGGCGGCACAGATACGCAGTATTTT

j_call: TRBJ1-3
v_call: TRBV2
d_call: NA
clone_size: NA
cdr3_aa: CASRQESGNTIYF
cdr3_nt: TGTGCCAGCAGACAGGAGTCGGGAAACACCATATATTTT

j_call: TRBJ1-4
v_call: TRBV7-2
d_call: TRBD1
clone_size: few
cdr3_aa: CASSPDRGWVEKLFF
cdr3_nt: TGTGCCAGCAGCCCCGACAGGGGATGGGTTGAAAAACTGTTTTTT

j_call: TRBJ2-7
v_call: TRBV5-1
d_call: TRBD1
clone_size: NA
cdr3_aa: CASRQGADEQYF
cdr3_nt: TGCGCCAGCAGACAGGGGGCCGACGAGCAGTACTTC

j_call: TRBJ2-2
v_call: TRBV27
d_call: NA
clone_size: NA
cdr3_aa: CASTPTGLGQMNTGELFF
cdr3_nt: TGTGCCAGCACTCCCACGGGGTTGGGACAAATGAACACCGGGGAGCTGTTTTTT

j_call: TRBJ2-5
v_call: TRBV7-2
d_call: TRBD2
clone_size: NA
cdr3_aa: CASSPRGLAGGQTQYF
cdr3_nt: TGTGCCAGCAGCCCTAGAGGACTAGCGGGGGGGCAGACCCAGTACTTC

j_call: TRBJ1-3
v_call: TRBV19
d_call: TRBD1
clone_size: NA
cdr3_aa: CASSIRLTGGSGNTIYF
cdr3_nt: TGTGCCAGTAGTATCCGGTTGACAGGGGGCTCTGGAAACACCATATATTTT

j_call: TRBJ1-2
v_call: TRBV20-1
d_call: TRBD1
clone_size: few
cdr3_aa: CSATGGGGYTF
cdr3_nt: TGCAGTGCCACAGGGGGTGGCGGCTACACCTTC

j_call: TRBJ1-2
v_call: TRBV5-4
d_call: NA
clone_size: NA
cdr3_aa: CASSSGGAPQVYGYTF
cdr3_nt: TGTGCCAGCAGCTCGGGGGGGGCCCCCCAAGTCTATGGCTACACCTTC

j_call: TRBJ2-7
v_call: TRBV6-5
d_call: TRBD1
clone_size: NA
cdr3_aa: CASRPGQGNSYEQYF
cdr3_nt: TGTGCCAGCAGGCCAGGACAGGGTAACTCCTACGAGCAGTACTTC

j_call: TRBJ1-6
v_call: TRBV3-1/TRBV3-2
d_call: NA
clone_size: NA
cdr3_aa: CASSLASGSPLHF
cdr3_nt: TGTGCCAGCAGTCTAGCCAGCGGTTCACCCCTCCACTTT

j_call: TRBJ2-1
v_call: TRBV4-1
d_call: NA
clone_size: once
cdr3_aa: CASSLQGSDNEQFF
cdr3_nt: TGCGCCAGCAGCTTACAGGGTTCCGACAATGAGCAGTTCTTC

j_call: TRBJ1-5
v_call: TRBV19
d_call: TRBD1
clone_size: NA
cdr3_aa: CASKGEQGNQPQHF
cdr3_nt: TGTGCCAGTAAAGGGGAACAGGGGAATCAGCCCCAGCATTTT

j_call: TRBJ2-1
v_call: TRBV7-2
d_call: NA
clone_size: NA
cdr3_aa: CASSLDSGYNEQFF
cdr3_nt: TGTGCCAGCAGCTTAGATTCAGGGTACAATGAGCAGTTCTTC

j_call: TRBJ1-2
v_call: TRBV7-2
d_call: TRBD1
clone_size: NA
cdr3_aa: CASSLATGDYGYTF
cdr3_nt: TGTGCCAGCAGCTTGGCTACAGGGGATTATGGCTACACCTTC

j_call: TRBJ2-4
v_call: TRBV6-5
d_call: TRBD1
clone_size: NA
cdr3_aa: CASSYTGTGKNIQYF
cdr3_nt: TGTGCCAGCAGTTACACCGGGACAGGGAAAAACATTCAGTACTTC

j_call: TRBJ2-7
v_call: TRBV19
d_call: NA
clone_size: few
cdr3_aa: CASSPRGRNSYEQYF
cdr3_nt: TGTGCCAGTAGCCCGAGAGGGCGGAATTCCTACGAGCAGTACTTC

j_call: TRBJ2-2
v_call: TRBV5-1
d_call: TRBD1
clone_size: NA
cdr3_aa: CASSPDRVNTGELFF
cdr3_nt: TGCGCCAGCAGCCCGGACAGGGTTAACACCGGGGAGCTGTTTTTT

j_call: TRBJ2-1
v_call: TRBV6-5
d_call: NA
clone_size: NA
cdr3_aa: CASSSAGSSYNEQFF
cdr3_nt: TGTGCCAGCAGTTCCGCGGGTAGCTCCTACAATGAGCAGTTCTTC

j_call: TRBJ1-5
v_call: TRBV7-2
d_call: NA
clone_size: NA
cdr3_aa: CASSLTGRDNQPQHF
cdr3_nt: TGTGCCAGCAGCTTAACAGGGCGAGACAATCAGCCCCAGCATTTT

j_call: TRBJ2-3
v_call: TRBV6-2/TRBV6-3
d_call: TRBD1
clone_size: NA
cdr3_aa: CASSYPLGGGQTDTQYF
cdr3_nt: TGTGCCAGCAGTTACCCATTAGGTGGGGGACAGACAGATACGCAGTATTTT

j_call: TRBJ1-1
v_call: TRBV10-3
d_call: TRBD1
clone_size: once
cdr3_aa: CAISESKTGVNTEAFF
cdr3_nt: TGTGCCATCAGTGAGTCGAAGACAGGGGTGAACACTGAAGCTTTCTTT

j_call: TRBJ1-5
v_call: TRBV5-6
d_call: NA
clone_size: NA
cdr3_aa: CASSLAGRPNQPQHF
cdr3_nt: TGTGCCAGCAGCTTGGCCGGGAGACCAAATCAGCCCCAGCATTTT

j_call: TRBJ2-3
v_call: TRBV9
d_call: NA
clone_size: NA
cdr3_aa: CASSVGGTQYF
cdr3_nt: TGTGCCAGCAGCGTTGGGGGGACGCAGTATTTT

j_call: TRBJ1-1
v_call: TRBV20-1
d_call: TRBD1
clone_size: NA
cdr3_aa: CSAQTGREAFF
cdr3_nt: TGCAGTGCCCAGACAGGGCGTGAAGCTTTCTTT

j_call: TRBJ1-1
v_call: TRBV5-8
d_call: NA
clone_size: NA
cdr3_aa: CASSLGQANTEAFF
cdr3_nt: TGTGCCAGCAGCTTGGGGCAGGCGAACACTGAAGCTTTCTTT

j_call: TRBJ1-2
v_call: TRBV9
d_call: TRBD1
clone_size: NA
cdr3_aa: CASSVDRVDGYTF
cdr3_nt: TGTGCCAGCAGCGTGGACAGGGTGGATGGCTACACCTTC

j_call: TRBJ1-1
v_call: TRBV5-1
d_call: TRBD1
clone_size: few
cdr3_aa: CASSTGQGRDTEAFF
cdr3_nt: TGCGCCAGCAGCACGGGACAGGGTAGGGACACTGAAGCTTTCTTT

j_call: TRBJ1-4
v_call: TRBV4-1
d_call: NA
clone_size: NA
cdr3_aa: CASSQERREKLFF
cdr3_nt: TGCGCCAGCAGCCAAGAAAGGAGGGAAAAACTGTTTTTT

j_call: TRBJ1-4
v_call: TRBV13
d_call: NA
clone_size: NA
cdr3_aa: CASSLRGEGEKLFF
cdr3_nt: TGTGCCAGCAGCTTAAGAGGGGAGGGTGAAAAACTGTTTTTT

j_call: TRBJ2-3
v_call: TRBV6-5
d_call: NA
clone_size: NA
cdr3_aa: CASRGPMASTDTQYF
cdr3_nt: TGTGCCAGCAGGGGCCCGATGGCTAGCACAGATACGCAGTATTTT

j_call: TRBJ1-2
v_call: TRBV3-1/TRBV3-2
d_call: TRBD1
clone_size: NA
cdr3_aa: CASSLWDSSSGYTF
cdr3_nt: TGTGCCAGCAGCCTTTGGGACAGTTCAAGTGGCTACACCTTC

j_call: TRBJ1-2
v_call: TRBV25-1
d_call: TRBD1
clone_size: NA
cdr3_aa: CASSTGGFGYTF
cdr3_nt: TGTGCCAGCAGCACAGGGGGCTTTGGCTACACCTTC

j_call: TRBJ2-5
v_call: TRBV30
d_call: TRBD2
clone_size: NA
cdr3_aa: CAWRLAGGVGTQYF
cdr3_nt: TGTGCCTGGAGACTAGCGGGGGGCGTGGGGACCCAGTACTTC